Listed below are T cell receptor beta chains from one sample, sequenced in a study of cytomegalovirus exposure and HLA in healthy donors. Sequenced by immunoSEQ multiplex PCR; TCRdb stores in-frame clones only, minus some. The sample records some 170,000 clones, 70% to 75% being singletons. Input material: PBMCs. All receptors derive from a young man in good health and CMV-seropositive. The CDR3 runs from the conserved cysteine through the conserved F or W. Fields, in order: D gene, V gene, J gene, clone size, CDR3 DNA, CDR3 protein. D genes are given only for firm matches. Clone size is given for some rows only: seen once, a few or many times, or a class if the clone is expanded.

.	TRBV2	TRBJ2-1	.	TGTGCCAGCAGTGATCTCAGCGATTACAATGAGCAGTTCTTC	CASSDLSDYNEQFF
TRBD1	TRBV18	TRBJ1-2	.	TGTGCCAGCTCATTAACCGGGACAGGGGGCAATGGCTACACCTTC	CASSLTGTGGNGYTF
TRBD2	TRBV15	TRBJ2-1	.	TGTGCCACCAGCAGAGGACGGACTAGCGGGGCCTCCTACAATGAGCAGTTCTTC	CATSRGRTSGASYNEQFF
.	TRBV5-1	TRBJ1-1	.	TGCGCCAGCAGCTTGGCGCAGGGGACTGAAGCTTTCTTT	CASSLAQGTEAFF
TRBD2	TRBV4-1	TRBJ2-4	.	TGCGCCAGCAGCCAAGATCCTAGGCTAGCGGGACTAGCCAAAAACATTCAGTACTTC	CASSQDPRLAGLAKNIQYF
.	TRBV2	TRBJ1-1	.	TGTGCCAGCAGTGAAGGTCGGGGTCTCAACACTGAAGCTTTCTTT	CASSEGRGLNTEAFF
.	TRBV9	TRBJ2-1	few	TGTGCCAGCAGCGTAGGGGGGCGAAGCTCCTACAATGAGCAGTTCTTC	CASSVGGRSSYNEQFF
.	TRBV25-1	TRBJ2-2	.	TGTGCCAGCAGTGAATCAACAGTCTCCGGGGAGCTGTTTTTT	CASSESTVSGELFF
TRBD2	TRBV11-2	TRBJ2-2	.	TGTGCCAGCAGCTTAGGAGTTGGGGGACTAGCCAACACCGGGGAGCTGTTTTTT	CASSLGVGGLANTGELFF
.	TRBV28	TRBJ2-1	.	TGTGCCAGCAGATGGACAGACAATGAGCAGTTCTTC	CASRWTDNEQFF
.	TRBV30	TRBJ2-5	once	TGTGCCTGGAGTGTAGGCGGCTCCCAAGAGACCCAGTACTTC	CAWSVGGSQETQYF
TRBD2	TRBV6-1	TRBJ2-5	.	TGTGCCAGCAGTGACCTTAGCGGGAGGGGCGTAGAGACCCAGTACTTC	CASSDLSGRGVETQYF
TRBD2	TRBV5-1	TRBJ2-3	.	TGCGCCAGCAGCCCGACGCCTGGACTAGCGGGAGGAGATACGCAGTATTTT	CASSPTPGLAGGDTQYF
.	TRBV27	TRBJ2-3	.	TGTGCCAGCAGACTTAGCGGTACAGATACGCAGTATTTT	CASRLSGTDTQYF
.	TRBV21-1	TRBJ1-1	.	TGTGCCAGCACTCCGGACAGAAAAGCTTTCTTT	CASTPDRKAFF
TRBD2	TRBV7-2	TRBJ2-2	.	TGTGCCAGCCGAAAACTAGCGGGAGTGTCCACCGGGGAGCTGTTTTTT	CASRKLAGVSTGELFF
.	TRBV6-1	TRBJ1-2	.	TGTGCCAGCAGACCCGACAGGCGCTCCTGGGGCTACACCTTC	CASRPDRRSWGYTF